The 9 T cell receptor beta chains in this list originate from one sample, sequenced in a study of blood T cell repertoires in COVID-19. Sequencing was performed with immunoSEQ multiplex PCR; in TCRdb, only in-frame clones are kept and a portion is missing. The sample gives about 230,000 clones, around 84% of which show up once; about 2.1% is in the top ten. Sequencing was done on a sample of peripheral blood. These receptors originate from a man aged 35-49 years who had recovered from COVID-19.

The J gene is TRBJ2-1, the V gene TRBV23-1, with D possibly TRBD2 on 6 matching bases. TRBV23-1 is an open reading frame, and its role is uncertain. V gave up 2 bases and J gave up 5 bases, with 16 bases separating them. The CDR3 is made up of 16 amino acids. CDR3 protein: CASSQPGGRTHNEQFF. Written as DNA, the CDR3 is TGCGCCAGCAGTCAACCCGGGGGTAGGACCCACAATGAGCAGTTCTTC.

CDR3 loop: CAWSNGRTYEQYF. DNA for the CDR3: TGTGCCTGGAGTAACGGCAGGACCTACGAGCAGTACTTC. The chain recombines TRBV30 with TRBJ2-7; no clear D gene. This CDR3 has 13 amino acids. The germline V and J ends were trimmed by 2 bases and 2 bases, with 10 bases remaining between them. Germline assignment: CDR1 GTSNPN and CDR2 SVGIG (reference sequence).

This clone has ten or more counts. The CDR3 DNA is TGTGCCAGCAGCGGACAGGGCTACTCCCAAGGGGCCGGGGAGCTGTTTTTT. Protein: CASSGQGYSQGAGELFF. The chain links TRBV27 to TRBJ2-2; 8 bases line up with TRBD1. With 6 bases clipped from V and 6 bases from J, the junction kept 15 bases outside the gene matches. Germline V lookup: CDR1 MNHEY, CDR2 SMNVEV (reference sequence). CDR3 length equals 17 residues.

V gene TRBV5-5 combines with J gene TRBJ2-3; tentative D call: TRBD2 (6 bases). The V end lost 10 bases, the J end lost 6 bases, and 12 bases lay between the germline ends. This CDR3 is built from 11 residues. The germline CDR1 and CDR2 sequences are SGHKS and YYEKEE (reference sequence). The CDR3 nucleotides read TGTGCCTCTGCGGGGCTGGATACGCAGTATTTT. It translates to CASAGLDTQYF.

This chain joins TRBV12-3 or TRBV12-4 and TRBJ2-7; D is perhaps TRBD2 (5 bases). Trimming pared 4 bases from V and 3 bases from J, leaving 10 bases between. The CDR3 length is 13 residues. The CDR3 DNA is TGTGCCAGCAGTTCTAACGGACTCTACGAGCAGTACTTC. It encodes CASSSNGLYEQYF.

This chain connects TRBV25-1 to TRBJ2-7, with TRBD1 identical over 10 bases. CDR1 MGHDK and CDR2 SYGVNS come from the germline V gene. The CDR3 covers 13 residues. V shed 9 bases, J shed 5 bases, and the junction held 7 bases outside the gene matches. Written as DNA, the CDR3 is TGTGCCAGTAGGGGACAGGGGTGGAACGAGCAGTACTTC. This gives the protein CASRGQGWNEQYF.

Only a few counts were recorded for this clone. The chain has TRBV6-6 and TRBJ2-1, with D unresolved. Trimming stripped 0 bases from V and 6 bases from J, with 6 bases between. The CDR3 loop spans 13 amino acids. Germline V CDR1 and CDR2: MNHNY, SVGAGI (reference sequence). The CDR3 region has the DNA TGTGCCAGCAGTTACTCGATGGCCAATGAGCAGTTCTTC. Its protein product is CASSYSMANEQFF.

V and J are TRBV18 and TRBJ2-5; 10 bases fit TRBD1. After removal of 4 bases from V and 4 bases from J, the junction contained 9 bases not matched to a gene. The CDR3 runs 16 residues. CDR1 and CDR2 (germline): KGHSH, LQKENI. CDR3 nucleotides: TGTGCCAGCTCACTACGGACAGGGGGGGTCGGAGAGACCCAGTACTTC. As protein: CASSLRTGGVGETQYF.

This clone has only one observation. V and J are TRBV3-1 (or the pseudogene TRBV3-2) and TRBJ2-5, with D perhaps matching TRBD1 (5 bases). Germline CDR1 and CDR2: LGHDT and YNNKEL (reference sequence). Trimming left V 1 base short and J 0 bases short, with 9 bases between. The CDR3 is 15 amino acids. The CDR3 here is CASSQAQVYQETQYF. The CDR3 region has the DNA TGTGCCAGCAGCCAAGCACAGGTGTACCAAGAGACCCAGTACTTC.